These 28 T cell receptor beta chains came from one sample sequenced in a study of CD8+CD57+ T cells in acquired aplastic anemia. Genomic DNA, serving as template, underwent TCR beta VDJ and CDR3 profiling. TCRdb processed the reads anew with MiXCR; each CDR3 protein has one entry. The table shows 260,000 or so distinct CDR3 sequences, with less than 85% occurring only once. Patients chosen for sequencing had shown CD8+CD57+ cell expansion by flow cytometry. Sequencing was carried out using sorted CD4+, CD8+, or CD8+CD57+ T cells (not recorded which) from PBMCs. These TCRs come from a human donor with aplastic anemia.

The chain joins TRBV7-9 to TRBJ2-3; 9 bases fit TRBD2. Germline CDR1 is SEHNR and CDR2 is FQNEAQ (reference sequence). The V segment lost 5 bases and the J segment 6 bases; nucleotides outside the gene matches: 9. This CDR3 has 15 residues. CDR3 sequence reads: CASSGAAGGPDTQYF. The DNA for the CDR3 is TGTGCCAGCAGCGGCGCAGCGGGAGGTCCCGATACGCAGTATTTT.

The chain uses TRBV10-3 and TRBJ2-3; D not certain. Germline-derived CDR1 and CDR2 are ENHRY and SYGVKD. CDR3 length: 12 amino acids. Trimming left V 6 bases short and J 0 bases short, with 4 bases between. CDR3 in amino acids: CAISPSTDTQYF. In DNA, the CDR3 is TGTGCCATCAGCCCGAGCACAGATACGCAGTATTTT.

As for this clonotype: One junction end disagrees with the germline gene, perhaps due to a read error. The chain joins TRBV7-9 to TRBJ2-3; perhaps TRBD2 as D (5 bases). CDR3 length: 14 residues. Per the germline V gene, CDR1 is SEHNR and CDR2 is FQNEAQ (reference sequence). The CDR3 bases are TGTGCCAGCAGCCTTCAAAGAAGTGGGGAGAGCCAGGAGTTT. Its translation: CASSLQRSGESQEF.

V usage is TRBV12-3 or TRBV12-4 and J usage is TRBJ2-7; no clear D gene. Between the trimmed V and J ends, which lost 4 bases and 3 bases, there was a span of 16 bases. The CDR3 runs to 15 residues. The CDR3 is CASSWGRRSYYEQYF. CDR3 bases: TGTGCCAGCAGTTGGGGTCGCAGGAGCTACTACGAGCAGTACTTC.

The V call is TRBV7-9, the J call TRBJ2-7; weak D call: TRBD1 (6 bases). The CDR3 consists of 16 residues. Per germline, CDR1 SEHNR and CDR2 FQNEAQ (reference sequence). V was trimmed by 3 bases and J by 0 bases, leaving 15 bases between them. The CDR3 here is CASSFGAGENSYEQYF. As DNA, the CDR3 is TGTGCCAGCAGCTTTGGGGCAGGGGAAAACTCCTACGAGCAGTACTTC.

As regards this clonotype: Lacking the conserved final phenylalanine or tryptophan, this CDR3 likely reflects a read error. The DNA is left out, because the CDR3 cannot be placed on it with certainty; the CDR3 is given as TCRdb lists it. CDR3 protein: CASSFESSGRKDE. V gene TRBV7-9 combines with J gene TRBJ2-3; the DNA was not used to check the table's D call, TRBD2. Germline values: CDR1 SEHNR, CDR2 FQNEAQ (reference sequence). The CDR3 is 13 amino acids long, termini counted.

About this clonotype itself: A read error may account for a junction end that differs from germline. This chain joins TRBV7-6 and TRBJ2-3; D perhaps matches TRBD1 (6 bases). Germline loops: CDR1 SGHVS, CDR2 FNYEAQ. The CDR3 consists of 14 residues. The CDR3 reads CASSQGSSYEQYVF. DNA of the CDR3: TGTGCCAGCAGCCAGGGGAGCTCCTACGAGCAGTACGTCTTT.

On this clonotype: It is unclear where the CDR3 begins or ends on the DNA, so no DNA is shown, and the CDR3 is as TCRdb lists it. This sequence joins TRBV11-2 and TRBJ2-7; the table assigns TRBD1, which was not confirmed against the DNA. Germline CDR1 and CDR2: SGHAT and FQNNGV. The CDR3 is 12 amino acids long, termini counted. This CDR3 is CASSFGAGEQYV.

This chain uses TRBV2 with TRBJ2-3, with D possibly TRBD2 on 6 matching bases. Germline V gives CDR1 SNHLY, CDR2 FYNNEI. The CDR3 contains 15 residues. Trimming removed 3 bases at V and 3 bases at J, with 13 bases between. CDR3 nucleotides: TGTGCCAGCAGTGAGTCGGGGGTCGGGACAGATACGCAGTATTTT. Translating it yields CASSESGVGTDTQYF.

Concerning this clonotype itself: A much larger clone lies a single base off, so this may be a read error. In DNA, the CDR3 is TGTGCCAGCAGCTTAGATCGGACAGCTGAAGCTTTCTTT. Protein sequence: CASSLDRTAEAFF. The chain uses TRBV11-3 and TRBJ1-1, with a weak D call TRBD1 (6 bases). CDR1 and CDR2 (germline): SGHNT, YENEEA. This CDR3 comprises 13 residues. Between the trimmed V and J ends, which lost 0 bases and 6 bases, there was a span of 8 bases. Combining the CDR3 with reference TRBV11-3 and TRBJ1-1 gives the whole variable domain EAGVVQSPRYKIIEKKQPVAFWCNPISGHNTLYWYLQNLGQGPELLIRYENEEAVDDSQLPKDRFSAERLKGVDSTLKIQPAELGDSAVYLCASSLDRTAEAFFGQGTRLTVV.

V is TRBV29-1 and J is TRBJ1-4, with TRBD1 matching over 8 bases. V gave up 4 bases and J gave up 7 bases; unmatched junction bases: 5. Germline V gene lookup returns CDR1 SQVTM and CDR2 ANQGSEA. The CDR3 extends over 13 amino acids. The CDR3 DNA sequence: TGCAGCGTTGGGGCAGGGGGCAGTGAAAAACTGTTTTTT. It yields the protein CSVGAGGSEKLFF.

As concerns this clonotype: Because it lacks the conserved phenylalanine or tryptophan at the end, this CDR3 is likely a read error. It is unclear where the CDR3 begins or ends on the DNA, so no DNA is shown, and the CDR3 is as TCRdb lists it. The rearrangement links TRBV10-1 to TRBJ2-1; TRBD2, the D gene given by the table, was not confirmed from the DNA. Germline loops: CDR1 WNHNN, CDR2 SYGVQD (reference sequence). The CDR3 is 13 residues long, counting both termini. The CDR3 region is CASRGGWGDDEFY.

Only a few counts were recorded for this clonotype. The junction and the germline gene differ at one end; a read error may be behind it. The CDR3 bases are TGTGCCGGCAGTGAGGAGTGGGGGGCAGGGGAGACCCAGTACTTC. Amino acid sequence: CAGSEEWGAGETQYF. This chain links TRBV2 with TRBJ2-5; TRBD1 or TRBD2 may be the D gene (6 bases each). Germline CDR1 and CDR2: SNHLY and FYNNEI. CDR3 length: 15 residues.

As to this clonotype: This may be a read error, as it is one base from a much larger clone. Because the CDR3 is missing its conserved closing phenylalanine or tryptophan, this is likely a read error. The limits of the CDR3 on the DNA are not certain, so only TCRdb's listed CDR3 is given. The J gene is TRBJ2-3, the V gene TRBV9. Germline-derived CDR1 and CDR2 are SGDLS and YYNGEE. The CDR3 is 13 amino acids long, termini counted. The CDR3 loop reads CASSVGSDTPYFV.

The V call is TRBV2, the J call TRBJ1-2; D is unresolved. There are 14 residues in the CDR3. The V end lost 6 bases, the J end lost 2 bases, and 13 bases lay between the germline ends. CDR1 is SNHLY, CDR2 FYNNEI, per germline. As DNA, the CDR3 is TGTGCCAGCAGGGAGGCAGGTTCGAACTATGGCTACACCTTC. The encoded protein is CASREAGSNYGYTF.

The chain has TRBV7-6 and TRBJ1-4, with 9 bases aligning to TRBD1. Germline V gives CDR1 SGHVS, CDR2 FNYEAQ. CDR3 length: 15 amino acids. J lost 17 bases, V lost 5 bases, and 18 bases had no gene match. As DNA, the CDR3 is TGTGCCAGCAGCCCAAACAGGGGGCGCGGTTCGGGGACATTTTTT. This codes for CASSPNRGRGSGTFF. The variable domain in full, completed from reference TRBV7-6 and TRBJ1-4, reads GAGVSQSPRYKVTKRGQDVALRCDPISGHVSLYWYRQALGQGPEFLTYFNYEAQQDKSGLPNDRFSAERPEGSISTLTIQRTEQRDSAMYRCASSPNRGRGSGTFFGSGTQLSVL.

This clonotype was seen once. This is likely a read error, given that the CDR3 carries no conserved phenylalanine or tryptophan at its end. The DNA is left out, because the CDR3 cannot be placed on it with certainty; the CDR3 is given as TCRdb lists it. This chain uses TRBV7-8 with TRBJ2-1. The CDR3 has 13 amino acids, counting both end residues. The germline V gene has CDR1 SGHVS and CDR2 FQNEAQ. CDR3 sequence: CASSFRPDGAAFS.

The J gene is TRBJ2-7, the V gene TRBV19, with TRBD1 matching over 7 bases. The trim removed 4 bases at V and 0 bases at J, leaving 6 bases unmatched. Germline CDR1 is LNHDA and CDR2 is SQIVND (reference sequence). This CDR3 has 15 residues. This CDR3 reads CASSTGKGASYEQYF. CDR3 coding DNA: TGTGCCAGTAGTACCGGGAAGGGGGCCTCCTACGAGCAGTACTTC.

This clonotype was seen only once. J is TRBJ1-2 and V is TRBV7-2, with TRBD1 matching 7 bases. The CDR3 totals 16 residues. Germline V gene sequence: CDR1 SGHTA, CDR2 FQGNSA. The V gene end was trimmed by 3 bases and the J gene end by 9 bases; junction bases not matched to a gene: 16. The CDR3 sequence is CASSLEGGADFGCYTF. The CDR3 DNA is TGTGCCAGCAGCTTGGAAGGGGGCGCCGACTTTGGCTGCTACACCTTC.

The chain joins TRBV29-1 to TRBJ1-1, with D uncertain. Trimming took 4 bases from V and 5 from J, leaving 8 bases between them. CDR3 size: 11 residues. In germline, CDR1 is SQVTM, CDR2 ANQGSEA. The CDR3 loop reads CSVGDETEAFF. DNA for the CDR3: TGCAGCGTTGGAGATGAGACTGAAGCTTTCTTT.

To note about this clonotype: Relative to the germline gene, one junction end is altered; a read error may explain this. The chain links TRBV7-9 to TRBJ2-5, with 7 bases lining up with TRBD1. CDR1 and CDR2 from the germline V gene are SEHNR and FQNEAQ (reference sequence). This CDR3 region has 14 residues. CDR3 loop: CASKQGNYGYTLGF. The CDR3 nucleotides are TGTGCCAGCAAACAGGGGAACTATGGCTACACCCTCGGTTTC.

Concerning this clonotype itself: A junction boundary mismatches the germline segment, possibly from a read error. This chain joins TRBV7-9 and TRBJ2-3; D is perhaps TRBD1 or TRBD2 (5 bases each). The CDR3 runs 14 residues. Germline lookup yields CDR1 SEHNR and CDR2 FQNEAQ (reference sequence). The CDR3 is CASSLAGDRGYLGF. The CDR3 nucleotides are TGTGCCAGCAGCTTAGCGGGAGACAGAGGGTACTTGGGCTTT.

This sequence joins TRBV20-1 and TRBJ1-5; D possibly corresponds to TRBD1 (5 bases). CDR1 is DFQATT, CDR2 SNEGSKA, per germline (reference sequence). The V and J ends lost 1 base and 5 bases respectively, with 15 bases between them. The CDR3 is 15 residues long. CDR3 sequence: CSARAPLAGHQPQHF. The CDR3 nucleotides read TGCAGTGCTAGAGCGCCCTTAGCGGGACATCAGCCCCAGCATTTT.

The chain is built from TRBV25-1 and TRBJ2-1; D ambiguous. The CDR3 has 15 amino acids. V was trimmed by 6 bases and J by 1 base, leaving 13 bases between them. Germline-derived CDR1 and CDR2 are MGHDK and SYGVNS. In DNA form, the CDR3 reads TGTGCCAGCAGCTTTACGGCAGGATCCTACAATGAGCAGTTCTTC. Its protein product is CASSFTAGSYNEQFF. Combining the CDR3 with reference TRBV25-1 and TRBJ2-1 gives the whole variable domain EADIYQTPRYLVIGTGKKITLECSQTMGHDKMYWYQQDPGMELHLIHYSYGVNSTEKGDLSSESTVSRIRTEHFPLTLESARPSHTSQYLCASSFTAGSYNEQFFGPGTRLTVL.

This chain joins TRBV7-8 and TRBJ2-6; no firm D call. Germline V lookup: CDR1 SGHVS, CDR2 FQNEAQ. CDR3 size: 16 residues. V gave up 0 bases and J gave up 4 bases, with 10 bases separating them. CDR3 amino acids: CASSLAGSPGANVLTF. The CDR3 DNA follows: TGTGCCAGCAGCTTAGCGGGTAGTCCCGGGGCCAACGTCCTGACTTTC.

With respect to this clonotype: Lacking the conserved final phenylalanine or tryptophan, this CDR3 likely reflects a read error. The CDR3 region has the DNA TGTGCCAGATCGGGGGCTGTTGGGAATGAGCAGTTCTGC. It is translated as CARSGAVGNEQFC. V and J are TRBV7-9 and TRBJ2-1; either TRBD1 or TRBD2 may fit D (6 bases each). The CDR3 extends over 13 amino acids. V lost 9 bases and J 7 bases, leaving 16 bases between the germline ends. The germline CDR1 and CDR2 sequences are SEHNR and FQNEAQ (reference sequence).

This clonotype was seen just once. The chain couples TRBV5-6 to TRBJ2-3, with 7 nucleotides matching TRBD1. The CDR3 consists of 15 residues. Germline V gives CDR1 SGHDT, CDR2 YYEEEE. V was pared by 4 bases and J by 2 bases, with 7 bases of the junction left unmatched. The CDR3 DNA is TGTGCCAGCAGCCTGCAGAGGGGGCCCACAGATACGCAGTATTTT. Its protein is CASSLQRGPTDTQYF.

This clonotype was found once. The genes are TRBV7-2 and TRBJ2-5, with D perhaps being TRBD1 or TRBD2 (5 bases each). Trimming cost V 5 bases and J 5 bases, with 15 bases left between them. The CDR3 loop spans 14 amino acids. The germline V gene has CDR1 SGHTA and CDR2 FQGNSA. The CDR3 DNA sequence: TGTGCCAGCAGCGAGGGTAGCTGGGGCGAGACCCAGTACTTC. Translated: CASSEGSWGETQYF.